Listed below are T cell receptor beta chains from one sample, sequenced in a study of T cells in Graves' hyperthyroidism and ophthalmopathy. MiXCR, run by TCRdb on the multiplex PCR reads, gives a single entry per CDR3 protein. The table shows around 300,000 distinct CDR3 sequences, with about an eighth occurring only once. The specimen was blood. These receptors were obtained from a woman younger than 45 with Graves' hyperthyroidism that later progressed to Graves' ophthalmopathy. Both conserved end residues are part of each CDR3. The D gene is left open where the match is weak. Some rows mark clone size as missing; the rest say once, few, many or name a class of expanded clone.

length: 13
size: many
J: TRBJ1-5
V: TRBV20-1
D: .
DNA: TGCAGTGCTAGGGCTTCGGGCAATCAGCCCCAGCATTTT
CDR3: CSARASGNQPQHF

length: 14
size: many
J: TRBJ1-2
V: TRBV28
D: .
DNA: TGTGCCAGCAGTCCGGAGCTCGGGGCAGATGGCTACACCTTC
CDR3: CASSPELGADGYTF

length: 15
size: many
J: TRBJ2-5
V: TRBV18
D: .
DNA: TGTGCCAGCTCACCAAGGGGGTCGGCCCAAGAGACCCAGTACTTC
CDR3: CASSPRGSAQETQYF

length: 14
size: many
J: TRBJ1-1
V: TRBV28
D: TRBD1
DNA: TGTGCCAGCCGTATAGGGACAGATGGCACTGAAGCTTTCTTT
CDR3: CASRIGTDGTEAFF

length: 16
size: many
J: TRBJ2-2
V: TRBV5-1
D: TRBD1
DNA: TGCGCCAGCAGCCCAGGACAGGTCTCGAACACCGGGGAGCTGTTTTTT
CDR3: CASSPGQVSNTGELFF

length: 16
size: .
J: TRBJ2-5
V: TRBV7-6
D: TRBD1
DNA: TGTGCCAGCAGCTTACCAGGGGGCCCGGGGGCCGGGGCCCAGTACTTC
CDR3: CASSLPGGPGAGAQYF

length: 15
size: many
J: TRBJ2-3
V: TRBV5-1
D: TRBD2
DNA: TGCGCCAGCAGCTTGTTAGCGGGAGTGTCAGATACGCAGTATTTT
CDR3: CASSLLAGVSDTQYF

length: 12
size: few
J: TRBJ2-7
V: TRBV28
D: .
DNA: TGTGCCAGCAGAACCGGACGACCCGAGCAGTACTTC
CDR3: CASRTGRPEQYF

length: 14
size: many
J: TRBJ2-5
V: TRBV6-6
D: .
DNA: TGTGCCAGCAGTTACTCTTGGCTAGCCGAGACCCAGTACTTC
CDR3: CASSYSWLAETQYF

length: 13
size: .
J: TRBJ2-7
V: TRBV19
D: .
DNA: TGTGCCAGTAGCACCTACCCCCGGGAGGAGCAGTACTTC
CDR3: CASSTYPREEQYF

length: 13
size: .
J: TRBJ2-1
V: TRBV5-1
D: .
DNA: TGCGCCAGCAGCTTCCTAGATTCCGATGAGCAGTTCTTC
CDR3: CASSFLDSDEQFF

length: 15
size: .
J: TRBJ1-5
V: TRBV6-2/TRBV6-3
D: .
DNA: TGTGCCAGCAGTTTCCGGGACGGTAGCAATCAGCCCCAGCATTTT
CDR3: CASSFRDGSNQPQHF

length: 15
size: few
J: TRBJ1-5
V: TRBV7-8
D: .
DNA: TGTGCCAGCAGCTTAGAGGCAGGGTACAATCAGCCCCAGCATTTT
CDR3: CASSLEAGYNQPQHF

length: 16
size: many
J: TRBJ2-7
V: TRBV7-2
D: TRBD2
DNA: TGTGCCAGCAGCTTAGGGTGGGGCGGGAGTTCCCACGAGCAGTACTTC
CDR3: CASSLGWGGSSHEQYF

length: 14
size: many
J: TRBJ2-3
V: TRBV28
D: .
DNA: TGTGCCAGCAGTTTCTACGACGGCACAGATACGCAGTATTTT
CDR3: CASSFYDGTDTQYF

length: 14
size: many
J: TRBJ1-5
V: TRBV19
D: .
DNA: TGTGCCAGTAGTGCACAGGGCCGCAATCAGCCCCAGCATTTT
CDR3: CASSAQGRNQPQHF

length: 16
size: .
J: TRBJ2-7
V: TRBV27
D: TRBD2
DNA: TGTGCCAGCAGTAGGATCAGGACTAGCGGGACAAACGAGCAGTACTTC
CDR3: CASSRIRTSGTNEQYF

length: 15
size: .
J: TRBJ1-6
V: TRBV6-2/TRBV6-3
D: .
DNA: TGTGCCAGCAGTTACTTGCCAGAGCATAATTCACCCCTCCACTTT
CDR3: CASSYLPEHNSPLHF

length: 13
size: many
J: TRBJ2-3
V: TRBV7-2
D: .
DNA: TGTGCCAGCACCCCGCAATTAGGAGATACGCAGTATTTT
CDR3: CASTPQLGDTQYF

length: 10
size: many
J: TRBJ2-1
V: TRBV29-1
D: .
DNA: TGCAGCGTCCGCCAGCATGAGCAGTTCTTC
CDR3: CSVRQHEQFF

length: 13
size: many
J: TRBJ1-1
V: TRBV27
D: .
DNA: TGTGCCAGCAGTCTCAAAGGATATACTGAAGCTTTCTTT
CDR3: CASSLKGYTEAFF

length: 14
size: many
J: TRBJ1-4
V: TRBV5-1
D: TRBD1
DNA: TGCGCCAGCAGCATAGGGGACAGTAGTGAAAAACTGTTTTTT
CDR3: CASSIGDSSEKLFF

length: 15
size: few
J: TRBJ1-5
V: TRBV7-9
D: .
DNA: TGTGCCAGCAGCTTGGGCAGGGTGGAAGGTCAGCCCCAGCATTTT
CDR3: CASSLGRVEGQPQHF

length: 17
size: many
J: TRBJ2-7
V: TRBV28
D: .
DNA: TGTGCCAGCAGTCCTCTCGGGGCTTTGGGCGACACCTACGAGCAGTACTTC
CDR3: CASSPLGALGDTYEQYF

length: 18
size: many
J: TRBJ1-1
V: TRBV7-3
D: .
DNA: TGTGCCAGCAGCTCACACCCGGGACCGATAGGACCTGGCACTGAAGCTTTCTTT
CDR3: CASSSHPGPIGPGTEAFF

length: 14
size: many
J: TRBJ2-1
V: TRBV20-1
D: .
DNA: TGCAGTGCTAGGGATCCGAACGGGCGGGATGAGCAGTTCTTC
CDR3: CSARDPNGRDEQFF

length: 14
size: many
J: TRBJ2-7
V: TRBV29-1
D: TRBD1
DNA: TGCAGCGTTGAATTAGGTACAGGGGGCGACGAGCAGTACTTC
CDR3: CSVELGTGGDEQYF

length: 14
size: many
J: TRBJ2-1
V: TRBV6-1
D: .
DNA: TGTGCCAGCAGTTCCCTCGTAGGGGACAATGAGCAGTTCTTC
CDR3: CASSSLVGDNEQFF

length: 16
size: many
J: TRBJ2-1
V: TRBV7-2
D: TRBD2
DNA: TGTGCCAGCAGCTTAGTGCGGGAGCGATCCTACAATGAGCAGTTCTTC
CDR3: CASSLVRERSYNEQFF

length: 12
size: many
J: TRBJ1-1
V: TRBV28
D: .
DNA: TGTGCCAGCAGGCCGACAGGCTCTTATGCTTTCTTT
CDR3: CASRPTGSYAFF

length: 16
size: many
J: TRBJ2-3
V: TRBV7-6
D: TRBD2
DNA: TGTGCCAGCAGCTCGCGGACTAGCGGGGCGACAGATACGCAGTATTTT
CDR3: CASSSRTSGATDTQYF

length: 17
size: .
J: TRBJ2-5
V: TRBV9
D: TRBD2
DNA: TGTGCCAGCAGCTCGGGACTAGCGGGACTCCTTCAAGAGACCCAGTACTTC
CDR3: CASSSGLAGLLQETQYF

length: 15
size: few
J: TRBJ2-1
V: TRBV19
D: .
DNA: TGTGCCAGTAGTATAGACAGGGGAGGTCGGAATGAGCAGTTCTTC
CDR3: CASSIDRGGRNEQFF

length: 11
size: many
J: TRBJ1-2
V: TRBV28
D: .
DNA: TGTGCCATCCTAGATAACTATGGCTACACCTTC
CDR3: CAILDNYGYTF

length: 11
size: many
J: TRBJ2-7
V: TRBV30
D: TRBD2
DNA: TGTGCCGGGGGGGGGGAGTACGAGCAGTACTTC
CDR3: CAGGGEYEQYF

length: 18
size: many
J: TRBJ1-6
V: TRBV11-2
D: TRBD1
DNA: TGTGCCAGCAGCCAAGTGGGGAGCAGGGGGCAAAAGGGTTCACCCCTCCACTTT
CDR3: CASSQVGSRGQKGSPLHF

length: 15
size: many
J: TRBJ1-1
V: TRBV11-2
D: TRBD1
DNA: TGTGCCAGCAGCTTAGATCCACAGGGGTACACTGAAGCTTTCTTT
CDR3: CASSLDPQGYTEAFF

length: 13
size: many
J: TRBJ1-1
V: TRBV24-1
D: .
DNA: TGTGCCACCAGTGATCCGAGAGGGACTGAAGCTTTCTTT
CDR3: CATSDPRGTEAFF

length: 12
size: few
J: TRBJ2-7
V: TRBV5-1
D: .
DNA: TGCGCCAGCAGACGAGACAGTTACGAGCAGTACTTC
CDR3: CASRRDSYEQYF

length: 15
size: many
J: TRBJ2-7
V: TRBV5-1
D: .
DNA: TGCGCCAGCAGCTTGGAGGAAGGTGGGTTGGGCGAGCAGTACTTC
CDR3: CASSLEEGGLGEQYF

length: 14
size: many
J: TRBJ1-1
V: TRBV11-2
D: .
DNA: TGTGCCAGCAGCTTACACCTCGGAAGGACTGAAGCTTTCTTT
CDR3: CASSLHLGRTEAFF

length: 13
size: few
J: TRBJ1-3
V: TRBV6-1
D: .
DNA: TGTGCCAGCTCGACGGGGCCTGGAAACACCATATATTTT
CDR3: CASSTGPGNTIYF

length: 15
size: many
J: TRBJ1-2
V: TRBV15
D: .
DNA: TGTGCCACCAGCAGAGGACAATTAGCTAACTATGGCTACACCTTC
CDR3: CATSRGQLANYGYTF

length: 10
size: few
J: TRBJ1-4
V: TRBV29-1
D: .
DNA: TGCAGCGTTATGGGGGAAAAACTGTTTTTT
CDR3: CSVMGEKLFF

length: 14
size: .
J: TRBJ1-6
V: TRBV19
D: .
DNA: TGTGCCAGTAGTAGGGAGGACAGTGGGTCACCCCTCCACTTT
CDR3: CASSREDSGSPLHF

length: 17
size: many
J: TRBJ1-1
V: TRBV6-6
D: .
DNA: TGTGCCAGCAGTTACTCGAATCCCCCAGGGAGGGATACTGAAGCTTTCTTT
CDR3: CASSYSNPPGRDTEAFF

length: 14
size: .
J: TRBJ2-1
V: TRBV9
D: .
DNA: TGTGCCAGCAGCGTCGGATCCACCGGGAATGAGCAGTTCTTC
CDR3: CASSVGSTGNEQFF

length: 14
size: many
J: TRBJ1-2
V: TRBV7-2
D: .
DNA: TGTGCCAGCGGCTTGGGCCAGGGGAGGCGTGGCTACACCTTC
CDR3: CASGLGQGRRGYTF

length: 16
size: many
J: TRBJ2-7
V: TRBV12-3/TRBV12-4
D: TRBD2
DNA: TGTGCCAGCAGCGCCACGACTAGCAGAAGCTCCTACGAGCAGTACTTC
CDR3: CASSATTSRSSYEQYF

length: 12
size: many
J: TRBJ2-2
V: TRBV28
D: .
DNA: TGTGCCAGCAGTTTAGGGAACGGGGAGCTGTTTTTT
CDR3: CASSLGNGELFF

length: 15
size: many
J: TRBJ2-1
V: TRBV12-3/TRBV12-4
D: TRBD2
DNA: TGTGCCAGCAGTTTAGAGGCGGGAGGGACCAATGAGCAGTTCTTC
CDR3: CASSLEAGGTNEQFF

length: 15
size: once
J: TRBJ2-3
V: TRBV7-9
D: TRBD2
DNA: TGTACCAGCAGCCTGACTAGCGGGCTCACAGATACGCAGTATTTT
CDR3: CTSSLTSGLTDTQYF

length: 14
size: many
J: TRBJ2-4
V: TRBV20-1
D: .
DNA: TGCAGTGCACCGCGGGGCCAAAAGGGGAACATTCAGTACTTC
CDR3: CSAPRGQKGNIQYF

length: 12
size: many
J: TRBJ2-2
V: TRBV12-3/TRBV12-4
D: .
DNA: TGTGCCAGCGCCAGGAACACCGGGGAGCTGTTTTTT
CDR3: CASARNTGELFF

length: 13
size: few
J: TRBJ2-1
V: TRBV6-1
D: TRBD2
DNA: TGTGCCAGCAGCGGGACTAGTTCGTTTGAGCAGTTCTTC
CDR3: CASSGTSSFEQFF

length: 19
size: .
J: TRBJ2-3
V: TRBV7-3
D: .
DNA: .
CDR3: CASSFYICVALHGGDTQYF

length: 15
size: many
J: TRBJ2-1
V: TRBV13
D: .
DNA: TGTGCCAGCAGCCCTGGGACTCACCTCTACAATGAGCAGTTCTTC
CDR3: CASSPGTHLYNEQFF

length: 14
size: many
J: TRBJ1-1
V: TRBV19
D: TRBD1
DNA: TGTGCCAGTAGTACGGACAGGGGGGACACTGAAGCTTTCTTT
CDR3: CASSTDRGDTEAFF

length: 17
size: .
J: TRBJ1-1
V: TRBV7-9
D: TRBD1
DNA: TGTGCCAGCAGCGTCGGACAGGGGATCCGCATGAACACTGAAGCTTTCTTT
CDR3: CASSVGQGIRMNTEAFF

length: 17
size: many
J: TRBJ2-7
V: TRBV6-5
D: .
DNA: TGTGCCAGCAGTTACTCGAGTGGGGGCGGGAGAGCCTACGAGCAGTACTTC
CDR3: CASSYSSGGGRAYEQYF